These 24 T cell receptor beta chains came from one sample sequenced in a study of CD8 T cells in ankylosing spondylitis. TCRdb re-called the 5' RACE reads with MiXCR, one entry per CDR3 protein. The sample has 230,000 or so distinct CDR3 sequences, about a sixth seen once; the top ten hold about a third. Material: blood, either unsorted or a sorted T cell fraction (not recorded which). These receptors were taken from a male donor with ankylosing spondylitis or in good health (not recorded which).

The V gene is TRBV12-3 or TRBV12-4, the J gene TRBJ1-2; TRBD1 matches at 7 bases. This CDR3 region has 16 residues. The trim removed 6 bases at V and 2 bases at J, leaving 12 bases unmatched. The CDR3, as DNA: TGTGCCAGCAGACCCCCGGGGGACAGAACAAACTATGGCTACACCTTC. This encodes CASRPPGDRTNYGYTF.

This clonotype has ten or more counts. V usage is TRBV20-1 and J usage is TRBJ2-7; D not resolved. The germline CDR1 and CDR2 sequences are DFQATT and SNEGSKA (reference sequence). The CDR3 has 13 residues. The V and J ends lost 3 bases and 0 bases respectively, with 9 bases between them. The CDR3 region is CSARRPSSYEQYF. CDR3 DNA sequence: TGCAGTGCTAGGCGACCAAGCTCCTACGAGCAGTACTTC.

This clonotype has ten or more counts. This chain's CDR3 is CASSHFTSYTDNEQFF. DNA for the CDR3: TGCGCCAGCAGCCACTTTACTAGCTATACCGACAATGAGCAGTTCTTC. This chain links TRBV4-1 with TRBJ2-1; D is possibly TRBD2 (6 bases). The CDR3 covers 16 residues. Trimming took 3 bases from V and 5 from J, leaving 17 bases between them. In germline, CDR1 is MGHRA, CDR2 YSYEKL.

The table lists this clonotype with a few counts. The chain employs TRBV7-2 and TRBJ2-1; 7 nucleotides line up with TRBD1. V dropped 5 bases and J dropped 5; count of bases not matched to a gene: 9. CDR3 length equals 15 residues. CDR1 is SGHTA, CDR2 FQGNSA, per germline. CDR3 coding DNA: TGTGCCAGCAGCCGACTCAAAACAGGGGACAATGAGCAGTTCTTC. This sequence encodes CASSRLKTGDNEQFF.

There are many counts of this clonotype. The V call is TRBV9, the J call TRBJ2-5, with 11 positions matching TRBD1. Per the germline V gene, CDR1 is SGDLS and CDR2 is YYNGEE. V lost 5 bases and J lost 4; bases outside the gene matches: 10. CDR3 length: 16 residues. CDR3 residues: CASSGAGTGGAETQYF. In nucleotides, the CDR3 is TGTGCCAGCAGTGGAGCCGGGACAGGGGGAGCAGAGACCCAGTACTTC.

The genes are TRBV7-3 and TRBJ1-1, with a weak D call TRBD1 (5 bases). The CDR3 length is 14 residues. Trimming shortened V by 4 bases and J by 5 bases, and 14 bases separated the two germline ends. CDR1 is SGHTA, CDR2 FQGTGA, per germline. The CDR3 DNA is TGTGCCAGCAGCTCGTCGGCAGGGTTGACTGAAGCTTTCTTT. Translating gives CASSSSAGLTEAFF.

V is TRBV11-2 and J is TRBJ2-7, with 9 nucleotides matching TRBD1. In germline, CDR1 is SGHAT, CDR2 FQNNGV. V shed 4 bases and J 3 bases; nucleotides not matched to a gene: 7. The CDR3 runs 15 residues. CDR3 region: CASSYGQGRHYEQYF. In DNA form, the CDR3 reads TGTGCCAGCAGCTATGGACAGGGGAGACACTACGAGCAGTACTTC.

The chain couples TRBV7-3 to TRBJ2-7; the D call may be TRBD1 or TRBD2 (5 bases each). The CDR3 runs to 14 residues. V gave up 2 bases and J gave up 3 bases, with 11 bases separating them. Germline V lookup: CDR1 SGHTA, CDR2 FQGTGA. Here the CDR3 DNA reads TGTGCCAGCAGCTTAGCCGGGACCAACTACGAGCAGTACTTC. It translates to CASSLAGTNYEQYF.

The rearrangement uses TRBV7-9 and TRBJ2-4; 8 bases are shared with TRBD1. The CDR3 runs to 14 residues. The germline CDR1 and CDR2 sequences are SEHNR and FQNEAQ (reference sequence). With 2 bases clipped from V and 8 bases from J, the junction kept 5 bases outside the gene matches. The CDR3 protein is CASSLQGAGDIQYF. CDR3 sequence (DNA): TGTGCCAGCAGCTTACAGGGGGCCGGTGACATTCAGTACTTC.

This clonotype was counted between two and nine times. The chain recombines TRBV29-1 with TRBJ1-2; D is uncertain. Germline assignment: CDR1 SQVTM and CDR2 ANQGSEA. CDR3 size: 13 residues. The V end lost 4 bases, the J end lost 1 base, and 10 bases lay between the germline ends. The CDR3, as DNA: TGCAGCGTTGTTTCCGGATTTAACTATGGCTACACCTTC. Protein product: CSVVSGFNYGYTF. The entire variable domain, with the rest obtained from reference TRBV29-1 and TRBJ1-2, is as follows: SAVISQKPSRDICQRGTSLTIQCQVDSQVTMMFWYRQQPGQSLTLIATANQGSEATYESGFVIDKFPISRPNLTFSTLTVSNMSPEDSSIYLCSVVSGFNYGYTFGSGTRLTVV.

This clonotype was seen only a few times. The rearrangement links TRBV6-5 to TRBJ2-1; weak D call: TRBD2 (6 bases). Germline V lookup: CDR1 MNHEY, CDR2 SVGAGI. The V and J ends lost 7 bases and 7 bases respectively, with 8 bases between them. The CDR3 is made up of 11 amino acids. CDR3 residues: CASNLANEQFF. The DNA of the CDR3 is TGTGCCAGCAATCTAGCGAATGAGCAGTTCTTC.

Points on this clonotype: The junction differs from germline at one of its ends, possibly a read error. The chain recombines TRBV5-1 with TRBJ2-1; 10 bases line up with TRBD1. Germline-derived CDR1 and CDR2 are SGHRS and YFSETQ. The CDR3 consists of 15 residues. In DNA form, the CDR3 reads TGCGCCAGCAGTTTGGGACAGGGGCGCGAGAATGAGCAGTTCTTC. Its translation is CASSLGQGRENEQFF.

The gene calls are TRBV7-7 and TRBJ2-5; D tentatively reads TRBD1 or TRBD2 (6 bases each). Germline V gene sequence: CDR1 SSHAT, CDR2 FNYEAQ (reference sequence). This CDR3 has 15 amino acids. The CDR3 loop reads CASANSRDIQETQYF. The CDR3 region has the DNA TGTGCTAGCGCAAATTCGCGGGACATCCAAGAGACCCAGTACTTC.

The chain couples TRBV3-1 to TRBJ2-1; D not resolved. Trimming left V 0 bases short and J 2 bases short, with 8 bases between. Per germline, CDR1 LGHDT and CDR2 YNNKEL (reference sequence). CDR3 length equals 15 residues. The DNA of the CDR3 is TGTGCCAGCAGCCAAGATATGGGAACCTACAATGAGCAGTTCTTC. This encodes CASSQDMGTYNEQFF.

The chain employs TRBV6-5 and TRBJ2-7, with D maybe TRBD1 (6 bases). This CDR3 spans 12 amino acids. The germline V gene has CDR1 MNHEY and CDR2 SVGAGI. With 7 bases removed from V and 8 bases from J, the gap between germline ends came to 15 bases. The CDR3 reads CASTLSGAKQYF. The CDR3 coding sequence is TGTGCCAGCACCCTATCAGGGGCCAAGCAGTACTTC.

This clonotype was seen ten or more times. V is TRBV6-2 or TRBV6-3 and J is TRBJ2-1; D might be TRBD2 (6 bases). The germline V gene encodes CDR1 MNHEY and CDR2 SVGEGT. The V end lost 5 bases, the J end lost 2 bases, and 10 bases lay between the germline ends. CDR3 length: 14 residues. The CDR3 region is CASSPSEAYNEQFF. Written as DNA, the CDR3 is TGTGCCAGCAGTCCTAGCGAGGCCTACAATGAGCAGTTCTTC.

The gene calls are TRBV5-1 and TRBJ2-3; unclear D gene. The V and J ends lost 2 bases and 0 bases respectively, with 10 bases between them. Germline CDR1 and CDR2: SGHRS and YFSETQ. This CDR3 is 15 amino acids long. The CDR3 loop is CASSFKVESTDTQYF. CDR3 in DNA: TGCGCCAGCAGCTTCAAAGTCGAGAGCACAGATACGCAGTATTTT.

This clonotype has only a few counts. CDR3 nucleotide sequence: TGCGCCAGCAGCGGGTCGGGACTAACTGACACAGATACGCAGTATTTT. As protein: CASSGSGLTDTDTQYF. The chain joins TRBV5-1 to TRBJ2-3; 7 nucleotides line up with TRBD2. J gave up 2 bases and V 4 bases, and 10 bases lay outside the gene matches. The CDR3 spans 16 residues. CDR1 SGHRS and CDR2 YFSETQ come from the germline V gene.

The chain couples TRBV5-1 to TRBJ2-2, with a tentative D call TRBD2 (6 bases). Germline values: CDR1 SGHRS, CDR2 YFSETQ. V was trimmed by 4 bases and J by 6 bases, leaving 22 bases between them. The CDR3 is 17 residues long. CDR3 region: CASSVTGTHVPSGELFF. CDR3 sequence (DNA): TGCGCCAGCAGCGTAACCGGGACTCACGTACCCTCCGGGGAGCTGTTTTTT.

In its sample, this clonotype was seen many times. The chain joins TRBV5-6 to TRBJ2-3, with 11 bases lining up with TRBD2. V lost 4 bases and J lost 1; bases outside the gene matches: 2. This CDR3 region has 15 residues. Germline CDR1 is SGHDT and CDR2 is YYEEEE. The CDR3 loop reads CASSGGLAGTDTQYF. The CDR3, as DNA: TGTGCCAGCAGCGGGGGACTAGCGGGCACAGATACGCAGTATTTT.

Many counts were recorded for this clonotype. This sequence joins TRBV7-6 and TRBJ2-3; TRBD2 matches 15 bases. The V and J ends lost 3 bases and 4 bases, in that order; junction bases with no gene match: 2. Germline V gene lookup returns CDR1 SGHVS and CDR2 FNYEAQ. This CDR3 is 16 amino acids long. CDR3 coding DNA: TGTGCCAGCAGCTTCGGGACTAGCGGGAGGTCAGATACGCAGTATTTT. Its protein is CASSFGTSGRSDTQYF. The complete variable domain, with remaining parts taken from reference TRBV7-6 and TRBJ2-3, reads GAGVSQSPRYKVTKRGQDVALRCDPISGHVSLYWYRQALGQGPEFLTYFNYEAQQDKSGLPNDRFSAERPEGSISTLTIQRTEQRDSAMYRCASSFGTSGRSDTQYFGPGTRLTVL.

The CDR3 DNA reads as TGCAGCGTCACAGGGGTAGCTGGGGCCAACGTCCTGACTTTC. Translating gives CSVTGVAGANVLTF. This rearrangement joins TRBV29-1 to TRBJ2-6; 7 nucleotides match TRBD1. Looked up from germline, CDR1 is SQVTM and CDR2 is ANQGSEA. V gave up 6 bases and J gave up 2 bases; unmatched junction bases: 4. There are 14 residues in the CDR3. Full variable domain (rest looked up from reference TRBV29-1 and TRBJ2-6): SAVISQKPSRDICQRGTSLTIQCQVDSQVTMMFWYRQQPGQSLTLIATANQGSEATYESGFVIDKFPISRPNLTFSTLTVSNMSPEDSSIYLCSVTGVAGANVLTFGAGSRLTVL.

This clonotype occurred a few times. This chain joins TRBV15 and TRBJ1-1, with 8 nucleotides matching TRBD1. CDR1 is LNHNV, CDR2 YYDKDF, per germline (reference sequence). With 3 bases clipped from V and 3 bases from J, the junction kept 3 bases outside the gene matches. There are 14 residues in the CDR3. CDR3 DNA sequence: TGTGCCACCAGCAGTCTACAGGGGGACACTGAAGCTTTCTTT. This sequence encodes CATSSLQGDTEAFF. The full variable domain, in which reference TRBV15 and TRBJ1-1 provide the parts outside the CDR3, is DAMVIQNPRYQVTQFGKPVTLSCSQTLNHNVMYWYQQKSSQAPKLLFHYYDKDFNNEADTPDNFQSRRPNTSFCFLDIRSPGLGDTAMYLCATSSLQGDTEAFFGQGTRLTVV.

This clonotype has only a few counts. The chain joins TRBV4-1 to TRBJ2-1, with 8 bases lining up with TRBD2. Per the germline V gene, CDR1 is MGHRA and CDR2 is YSYEKL. CDR3 length equals 15 residues. The trim removed 3 bases at V and 5 bases at J, leaving 6 bases unmatched. The CDR3 DNA reads TGCGCCAGCAGCCAGGGTCGGGAGGGCGACAATGAGCAGTTCTTC. The encoded protein is CASSQGREGDNEQFF.